One sample yielded the 29 T cell receptor beta chains listed below, sequenced in a study of circulating and synovial CD4+ cells in juvenile arthritis. TCRdb's table, derived via immunoSEQ multiplex PCR, lists solely in-frame clones and lacks some. The top ten clones hold approximately 0.19% of a sample with fewer than 40,000 clones, about 95% of them seen once. The sequencing sample was made of CD4+ T cells from blood. The source of these receptors is a human donor with juvenile idiopathic arthritis.

The chain combines TRBV19 with TRBJ1-1; no definite D call. The CDR3 loop spans 12 amino acids. The germline V gene has CDR1 LNHDA and CDR2 SQIVND (reference sequence). V lost 1 base and J 5 bases, leaving 5 bases between the germline ends. The CDR3 DNA sequence: TGTGCCAGTAGTATAGCCAGGACTGAAGCTTTCTTT. Translation: CASSIARTEAFF.

The J gene is TRBJ2-7, the V gene TRBV10-1; 11 bases fit TRBD2. CDR3 size: 17 residues. Germline trimming cut 0 bases from V and 4 bases from J; bases unmatched to any gene: 8. Germline V gene sequence: CDR1 WNHNN, CDR2 SYGVQD (reference sequence). CDR3 loop: CASSESPPGLAAYEQYF. For the CDR3, the DNA is TGCGCCAGCAGTGAGTCGCCCCCGGGACTAGCGGCTTACGAGCAGTACTTC.

This rearrangement joins TRBV21-1 to TRBJ2-1; TRBD1, the table's D call, lacks a check against the DNA. TRBV21-1 constitutes a pseudogene. This CDR3 comprises 15 residues. The CDR3 DNA reads TGTGCCAGCAGCATTCGGACAGGGCGATACAATGAGCAGTTCTTC. Protein sequence: CASSIRTGRYNEQFF.

The chain combines TRBV7-7 with TRBJ2-3, with D tentatively TRBD2 (7 bases). This CDR3 region has 14 residues. Trimming took off 5 bases at V and 8 bases at J, with 17 bases between the two ends. CDR1 is SSHAT and CDR2 is FNYEAQ in the germline V gene (reference sequence). CDR3 coding DNA: TGTGCCAGCAGCCCCCTTCCTGCGGGGGCTACGCAGTATTTT. It translates to CASSPLPAGATQYF.

This chain uses TRBV19 with TRBJ2-2; D is possibly TRBD1 (6 bases). The ends were cut back, 5 bases at V and 4 bases at J, with 20 bases in the middle. This CDR3 has 17 amino acids. Germline V CDR1 and CDR2: LNHDA, SQIVND (reference sequence). For the CDR3, the DNA is TGTGCCAGTAGTTTCGAACCCACAGGGTTTAGCACCGGGGAGCTGTTTTTT. It yields the protein CASSFEPTGFSTGELFF. Complete variable domain (other parts from reference TRBV19 and TRBJ2-2): DGGITQSPKYLFRKEGQNVTLSCEQNLNHDAMYWYRQDPGQGLRLIYYSQIVNDFQKGDIAEGYSVSREKKESFPLTVTSAQKNPTAFYLCASSFEPTGFSTGELFFGEGSRLTVL.

CDR3 region: CASSERLPTGSNQPQHF. The CDR3 DNA follows: TGTGCCAGCAGTGAGAGACTTCCGACTGGGAGCAATCAGCCCCAGCATTTT. This chain links TRBV6-1 with TRBJ1-5; D unclear. Germline V lookup: CDR1 MNHNS, CDR2 SASEGT. CDR3 length: 17 residues. Trimming removed 3 bases at V and 1 base at J, with 16 bases between.

The chain links TRBV4-1 to TRBJ2-7; tentative D call: TRBD2 (6 bases). This CDR3 has 14 amino acids. The V and J ends lost 1 base and 5 bases respectively, with 12 bases between them. Germline values: CDR1 MGHRA, CDR2 YSYEKL. The CDR3 DNA sequence: TGCGCCAGCAGCCAAGGGACTACCATGGACGAGCAGTACTTC. Translation gives CASSQGTTMDEQYF.

The chain employs TRBV4-1 and TRBJ1-1, with a possible D match to TRBD1 (5 bases). From germline, CDR1 is MGHRA and CDR2 YSYEKL. Trimming took 1 base from V and 4 from J, leaving 10 bases between them. This CDR3 is built from 14 residues. The CDR3 protein is CASSQAPGGTEAFF. Written as DNA, the CDR3 is TGCGCCAGCAGCCAAGCCCCGGGGGGCACTGAAGCTTTCTTT.

The chain uses TRBV5-1 and TRBJ2-5; 16 bases align to TRBD2. Germline trimming cut 4 bases from V and 0 bases from J; bases unmatched to any gene: 3. The CDR3 loop spans 17 amino acids. CDR1 is SGHRS, CDR2 YFSETQ, per germline. CDR3 nucleotide sequence: TGCGCCAGCAGCGGGACTAGCGGGAGGGGGTACCAAGAGACCCAGTACTTC. Translating it yields CASSGTSGRGYQETQYF.

The V and J genes are TRBV25-1 and TRBJ1-1; 9 positions agree with TRBD1. CDR3 length equals 14 residues. Germline loops: CDR1 MGHDK, CDR2 SYGVNS. The ends lost 6 bases at V and 5 bases at J; junction bases unmatched: 7. The CDR3: CASRETGGITEAFF. In nucleotides, the CDR3 is TGTGCCAGCAGAGAGACAGGGGGAATTACTGAAGCTTTCTTT.

The chain employs TRBV19 and TRBJ2-7, with TRBD2 identical over 14 bases. The CDR3 extends over 19 amino acids. The junction had 10 bases not matched to a gene; V was cut back by 3 bases and J by 0 bases. Germline CDR1 is LNHDA and CDR2 is SQIVND (reference sequence). CDR3 DNA sequence: TGTGCCAGTAGTATTCCGGGACTAGCGGGAGTTGATTGCTCCTACGAGCAGTACTTC. Protein sequence: CASSIPGLAGVDCSYEQYF.

The V and J genes are TRBV16 and TRBJ1-2, with a tentative D call TRBD1 (6 bases). This CDR3 is built from 14 residues. Trimming cost V 0 bases and J 6 bases, with 11 bases left between them. Germline values: CDR1 KGHSY, CDR2 FQNENV. CDR3 DNA sequence: TGTGCCAGCAGCCAATCGGAAACAGGGCATGGCTACACCTTC. This gives the protein CASSQSETGHGYTF.

CDR3 DNA sequence: TGCGCCAGCGGGCCGGGGAAGGACACTGAAGCTTTCTTT. This sequence encodes CASGPGKDTEAFF. The rearrangement links TRBV5-1 to TRBJ1-1; the D is unclear. The germline V gene has CDR1 SGHRS and CDR2 YFSETQ. V was trimmed by 7 bases and J by 3 bases, leaving 13 bases between them. This CDR3 comprises 13 residues.

The chain couples TRBV11-3 to TRBJ2-3, with 8 positions matching TRBD2. The CDR3 totals 16 residues. Germline assignment: CDR1 SGHNT and CDR2 YENEEA. With V trimmed by 1 base and J by 4 bases, 7 bases remained unmatched. The CDR3 spells CASSLGSGKGADTQYF. The CDR3 DNA sequence: TGTGCCAGCAGCTTAGGTAGCGGGAAAGGTGCAGATACGCAGTATTTT.

The chain joins TRBV6-5 to TRBJ2-7; maybe TRBD2 (6 bases). Trimming pared 6 bases from V and 7 bases from J, leaving 22 bases between. The CDR3 extends over 15 amino acids. Germline loops: CDR1 MNHEY, CDR2 SVGAGI. The CDR3 loop is CASSPRREVLREQYF. DNA for the CDR3: TGTGCCAGCAGCCCCCGAAGGGAGGTCCTCAGAGAGCAGTACTTC.

This sequence joins TRBV4-2 and TRBJ2-3, with no clear D. The CDR3 loop spans 15 amino acids. Germline CDR1 and CDR2: LGHNA and YNFKEQ. Trimming shortened V by 1 base and J by 0 bases, and 8 bases separated the two germline ends. CDR3: CASSQVFSSTDTQYF. CDR3 nucleotides: TGTGCCAGCAGCCAAGTGTTTAGTAGCACAGATACGCAGTATTTT.

This sequence joins TRBV2 and TRBJ1-1; D gene uncertain. From germline, CDR1 is SNHLY and CDR2 FYNNEI. The length of the CDR3 is 14 residues. V lost 2 bases and J 1 base, leaving 8 bases between the germline ends. This CDR3 reads CASSEPVSNTEAFF. The CDR3 DNA reads as TGTGCCAGCAGTGAACCCGTCTCGAACACTGAAGCTTTCTTT. The full variable domain, rest sourced from reference TRBV2 and TRBJ1-1, is EPEVTQTPSHQVTQMGQEVILRCVPISNHLYFYWYRQILGQKVEFLVSFYNNEISEKSEIFDDQFSVERPDGSNFTLKIRSTKLEDSAMYFCASSEPVSNTEAFFGQGTRLTVV.

This clone has a single count. The chain employs TRBV21-1 and TRBJ2-7; the table's D call, TRBD2, has no DNA check behind it. TRBV21-1 is reported as a pseudogene. This CDR3 region has 21 residues. The CDR3 DNA reads TGTGCCAGCAGCAACCTAACGGCATCGATGTCGAGACTAGCGGGGGGCCACGAGCAGTACTTC. This sequence encodes CASSNLTASMSRLAGGHEQYF.

The chain has TRBV25-1 and TRBJ1-1, with D tentatively TRBD1 (5 bases). This CDR3 is 13 amino acids long. Trimming stripped 7 bases from V and 7 bases from J, with 16 bases between. Germline-derived CDR1 and CDR2 are MGHDK and SYGVNS. The CDR3 bases are TGTGCCAGCATGTGGGAGGGGCCGGGTGAAGCTTTCTTT. This translates into CASMWEGPGEAFF. Full variable domain (rest looked up from reference TRBV25-1 and TRBJ1-1): EADIYQTPRYLVIGTGKKITLECSQTMGHDKMYWYQQDPGMELHLIHYSYGVNSTEKGDLSSESTVSRIRTEHFPLTLESARPSHTSQYLCASMWEGPGEAFFGQGTRLTVV.

The rearrangement uses TRBV2 and TRBJ1-1, with 7 bases fitting TRBD1. The CDR3 is made up of 15 amino acids. Trimming removed 7 bases from V and 0 bases from J; junction bases left unmatched: 8. The germline V gene has CDR1 SNHLY and CDR2 FYNNEI. Written as DNA, the CDR3 is TGTGCCAGCATTTTGACAGGGTGGATGAACACTGAAGCTTTCTTT. Amino acids: CASILTGWMNTEAFF.

The chain recombines TRBV28 with TRBJ1-5; a weak D match, TRBD1 (5 bases). Germline V gives CDR1 MDHEN, CDR2 SYDVKM. V dropped 5 bases and J dropped 4 bases, with 12 bases sitting between them. This CDR3 spans 14 amino acids. CDR3 sequence: CASSEVRGNQPQHF. In DNA, the CDR3 is TGTGCCAGCAGTGAGGTTAGGGGTAATCAGCCCCAGCATTTT.

The CDR3 reads CASSSLGGFGYTF. CDR3 nucleotide sequence: TGTGCCAGCAGCTCCCTGGGGGGGTTTGGCTACACCTTC. The genes are TRBV7-2 and TRBJ1-2, with a weak D call TRBD1 (5 bases). CDR1 and CDR2 (germline): SGHTA, FQGNSA. Trimming took off 4 bases at V and 7 bases at J, with 13 bases between the two ends. The CDR3 sequence is 13 residues long.

The V and J genes are TRBV12-5 and TRBJ2-3, with 9 bases that match TRBD2. Germline values: CDR1 LGHNT, CDR2 FRNRAP. The CDR3 is made up of 15 amino acids. V shed 2 bases, J shed 4 bases, and the junction held 4 bases outside the gene matches. The CDR3 DNA reads as TGTGCTAGTGGTTTGATCGCGGGGGGGGCAGATACGCAGTATTTT. The encoded protein is CASGLIAGGADTQYF.

V usage is TRBV5-1 and J usage is TRBJ1-2; weak D call: TRBD1 (6 bases). V was trimmed by 1 base and J by 8 bases, leaving 9 bases between them. In germline, CDR1 is SGHRS, CDR2 YFSETQ. This CDR3 has 12 amino acids. The CDR3 coding sequence is TGCGCCAGCAGCTTGAACAGGGAGGGCTACACCTTC. Its translation is CASSLNREGYTF.

V and J are TRBV6-1 and TRBJ1-1, with D perhaps TRBD1 (5 bases). Trimming took off 10 bases at V and 0 bases at J, with 18 bases between the two ends. This CDR3 has 15 amino acids. Germline CDR1 reads MNHNS; CDR2 reads SASEGT. DNA for the CDR3: TGTGCCACCCGACGAAGACAGTCTATGAACACTGAAGCTTTCTTT. Translating it yields CATRRRQSMNTEAFF.

The V gene is TRBV5-1, the J gene TRBJ2-5, with 10 bases fitting TRBD1. The J segment lost 5 bases and the V segment lost 4 bases, leaving 8 bases of the junction unmatched. From germline, CDR1 is SGHRS and CDR2 YFSETQ. CDR3 size: 15 residues. The CDR3 bases are TGCGCCAGCAGCACGGGACAGGGGTGGGCTGAGACCCAGTACTTC. Translating gives CASSTGQGWAETQYF.

The chain carries TRBV28 and TRBJ2-1; 9 bases agree with TRBD2. Germline CDR1 is MDHEN and CDR2 is SYDVKM. The length of the CDR3 is 16 residues. V trimming: 5 bases; J trimming: 0 bases; junction bases outside the gene matches: 5. CDR3 DNA: TGTGCCAGCAGTCAAACGACTAGCGGCTCCTACAATGAGCAGTTCTTC. Its protein is CASSQTTSGSYNEQFF. The full variable domain, its missing parts supplied by reference TRBV28 and TRBJ2-1, is DVKVTQSSRYLVKRTGEKVFLECVQDMDHENMFWYRQDPGLGLRLIYFSYDVKMKEKGDIPEGYSVSREKKERFSLILESASTNQTSMYLCASSQTTSGSYNEQFFGPGTRLTVL.

The chain uses TRBV5-1 and TRBJ2-7; 8 positions match TRBD2. V lost 1 base and J lost 4; bases outside the gene matches: 7. The CDR3 has 15 amino acids. Germline CDR1 SGHRS, CDR2 YFSETQ. The DNA of the CDR3 is TGCGCCAGCAGCTTGAGAAGCGGGAGCATATACGAGCAGTACTTC. Translated: CASSLRSGSIYEQYF.

The chain employs TRBV18 and TRBJ1-2; D gene uncertain. The germline gives CDR1 KGHSH, CDR2 LQKENI. The length of the CDR3 is 16 residues. Trimming shortened V by 3 bases and J by 4 bases, and 18 bases separated the two germline ends. Here the CDR3 reads CASSPAAGFRVYGYTF. The CDR3 coding sequence is TGTGCCAGCTCACCGGCGGCGGGGTTCAGAGTCTATGGCTACACCTTC. The entire variable domain, with the rest obtained from reference TRBV18 and TRBJ1-2, is as follows: NAGVMQNPRHLVRRRGQEARLRCSPMKGHSHVYWYRQLPEEGLKFMVYLQKENIIDESGMPKERFSAEFPKEGPSILRIQQVVRGDSAAYFCASSPAAGFRVYGYTFGSGTRLTVV.